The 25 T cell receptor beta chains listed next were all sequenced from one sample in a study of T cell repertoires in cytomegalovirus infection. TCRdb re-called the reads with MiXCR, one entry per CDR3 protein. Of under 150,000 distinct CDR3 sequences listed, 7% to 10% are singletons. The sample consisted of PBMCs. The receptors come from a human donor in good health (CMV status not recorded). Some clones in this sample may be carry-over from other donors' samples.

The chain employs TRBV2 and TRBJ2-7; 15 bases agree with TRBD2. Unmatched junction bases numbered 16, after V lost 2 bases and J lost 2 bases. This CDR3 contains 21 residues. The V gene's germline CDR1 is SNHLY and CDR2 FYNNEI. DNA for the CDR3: TGTGCCAGCAGTGAAAGAACCGCCACCGGGACTAGCGGGGGGCCCACCTACGAGCAGTACTTC. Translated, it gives CASSERTATGTSGGPTYEQYF.

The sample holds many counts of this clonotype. For the CDR3, the DNA is TGTGCCAGCAGCTTAGCCCTAACGGGGACGCAGTATTTT. Protein: CASSLALTGTQYF. The chain joins TRBV7-2 to TRBJ2-3; a weak D match, TRBD2 (5 bases). V was shortened by 0 bases and J by 9 bases, with 10 bases between the two germline ends. The CDR3 contains 13 residues. CDR1 is SGHTA, CDR2 FQGNSA, per germline.

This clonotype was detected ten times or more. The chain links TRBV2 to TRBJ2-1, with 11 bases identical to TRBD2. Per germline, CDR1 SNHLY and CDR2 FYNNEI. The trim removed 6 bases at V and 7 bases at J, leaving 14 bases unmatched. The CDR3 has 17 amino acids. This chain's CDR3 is CASRSKTLAGGPNEQFF. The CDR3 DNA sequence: TGTGCCAGCAGATCCAAGACCTTAGCGGGGGGGCCAAATGAGCAGTTCTTC.

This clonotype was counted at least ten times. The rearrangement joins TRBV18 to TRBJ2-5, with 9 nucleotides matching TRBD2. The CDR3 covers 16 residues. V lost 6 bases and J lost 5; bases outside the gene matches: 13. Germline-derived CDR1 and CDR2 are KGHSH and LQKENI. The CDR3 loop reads CASSPQSGGITETQYF. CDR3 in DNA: TGTGCCAGCTCGCCTCAGAGCGGGGGGATTACTGAGACCCAGTACTTC.

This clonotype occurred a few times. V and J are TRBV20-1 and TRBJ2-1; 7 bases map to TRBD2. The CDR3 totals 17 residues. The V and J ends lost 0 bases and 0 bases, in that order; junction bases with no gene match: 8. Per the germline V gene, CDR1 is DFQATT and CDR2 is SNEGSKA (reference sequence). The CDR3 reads CSARDSSGDSSYNEQFF. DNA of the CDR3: TGCAGTGCTAGAGATTCTAGCGGTGACAGCTCCTACAATGAGCAGTTCTTC.

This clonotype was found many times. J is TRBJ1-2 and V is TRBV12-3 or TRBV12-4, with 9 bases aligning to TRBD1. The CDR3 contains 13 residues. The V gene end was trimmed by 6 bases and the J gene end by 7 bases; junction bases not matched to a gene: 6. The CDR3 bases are TGTGCCAGCAGCTTTGGGGACAGGGCTGGCTACACCTTC. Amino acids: CASSFGDRAGYTF.

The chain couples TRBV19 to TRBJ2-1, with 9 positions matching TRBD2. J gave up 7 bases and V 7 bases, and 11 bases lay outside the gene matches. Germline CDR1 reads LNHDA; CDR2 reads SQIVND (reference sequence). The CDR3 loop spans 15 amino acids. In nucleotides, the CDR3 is TGTGCCAGTAACTTCGGCGGGGGGGCCAGTAATGAGCAGTTCTTC. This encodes CASNFGGGASNEQFF.

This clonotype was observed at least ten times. The CDR3 spells CASSVLLGYNEKLFF. The CDR3 DNA reads TGTGCCAGCAGCGTCCTTTTGGGATATAATGAAAAACTGTTTTTT. The V call is TRBV28, the J call TRBJ1-4; D uncertain. V dropped 6 bases and J dropped 4 bases, with 15 bases sitting between them. Looked up from germline, CDR1 is MDHEN and CDR2 is SYDVKM. The CDR3 runs 15 residues.

CDR3 DNA: TGTGCCAGCAGTTTATTACCCATTGGGCAGGGGATTTCTTACGAGCAGTACTTC. Its translation: CASSLLPIGQGISYEQYF. The rearrangement links TRBV12-3 or TRBV12-4 to TRBJ2-7; D is perhaps TRBD1 (6 bases). The germline V and J ends were trimmed by 2 bases and 4 bases, with 24 bases remaining between them. The CDR3 is 18 residues long.

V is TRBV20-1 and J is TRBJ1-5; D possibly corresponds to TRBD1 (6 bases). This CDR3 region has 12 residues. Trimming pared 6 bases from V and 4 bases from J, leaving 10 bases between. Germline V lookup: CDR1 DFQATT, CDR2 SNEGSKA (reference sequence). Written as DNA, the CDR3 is TGCAGTGCCGAGACAGGAAATCAGCCCCAGCATTTT. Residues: CSAETGNQPQHF.

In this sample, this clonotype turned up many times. As DNA, the CDR3 is TGTGCCAGCAGCCCTCAGGGGCCAGGCTATAGTGGCTACACCTTC. Translated, it gives CASSPQGPGYSGYTF. This rearrangement joins TRBV7-2 to TRBJ1-2, with D maybe TRBD1 (6 bases). V was trimmed by 5 bases and J by 7 bases, leaving 20 bases between them. The CDR3 spans 15 residues. Germline assignment: CDR1 SGHTA and CDR2 FQGNSA.

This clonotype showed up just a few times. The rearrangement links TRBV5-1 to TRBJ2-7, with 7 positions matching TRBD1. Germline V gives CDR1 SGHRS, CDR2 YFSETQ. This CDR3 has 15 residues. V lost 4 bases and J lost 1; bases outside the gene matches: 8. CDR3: CASSIDGGQSYEQYF. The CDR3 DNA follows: TGCGCCAGCAGCATTGATGGGGGACAGTCCTACGAGCAGTACTTC.

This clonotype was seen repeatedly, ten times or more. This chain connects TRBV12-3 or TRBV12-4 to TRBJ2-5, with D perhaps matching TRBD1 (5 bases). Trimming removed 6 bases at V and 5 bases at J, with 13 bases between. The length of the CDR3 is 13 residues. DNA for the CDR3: TGTGCCAGCAGCCTCGACAGTGGCGAGACCCAGTACTTC. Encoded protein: CASSLDSGETQYF.

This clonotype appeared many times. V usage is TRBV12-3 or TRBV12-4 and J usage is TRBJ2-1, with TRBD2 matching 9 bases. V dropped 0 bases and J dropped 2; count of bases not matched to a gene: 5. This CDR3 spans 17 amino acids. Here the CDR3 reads CASSLAASGGPYNEQFF. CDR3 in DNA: TGTGCCAGCAGTTTAGCTGCGAGCGGGGGGCCCTACAATGAGCAGTTCTTC.

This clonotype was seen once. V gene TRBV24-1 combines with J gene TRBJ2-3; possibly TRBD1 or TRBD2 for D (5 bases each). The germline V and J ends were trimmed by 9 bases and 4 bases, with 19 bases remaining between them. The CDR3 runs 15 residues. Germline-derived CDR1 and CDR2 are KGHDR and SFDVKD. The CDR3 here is CATQAVSGTSDTQYF. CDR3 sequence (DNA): TGTGCCACCCAAGCCGTGTCAGGGACGTCAGATACGCAGTATTTT.

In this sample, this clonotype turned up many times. CDR3 loop: CASSVGPGSSRAEYNEQFF. The CDR3 coding sequence is TGTGCCAGCAGCGTGGGACCGGGCTCGTCCAGGGCAGAGTACAATGAGCAGTTCTTC. The chain is built from TRBV9 and TRBJ2-1; D possibly matches TRBD1 or TRBD2 (5 bases each). V shed 2 bases and J shed 4 bases, with 25 bases lying between them. This CDR3 has 19 residues. Germline CDR1 is SGDLS and CDR2 is YYNGEE.

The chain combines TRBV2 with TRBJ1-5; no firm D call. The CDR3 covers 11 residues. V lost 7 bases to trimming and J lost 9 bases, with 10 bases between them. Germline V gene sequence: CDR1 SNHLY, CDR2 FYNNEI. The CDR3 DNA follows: TGTGCCAGCATGAAAACCGGGCCCCAGCATTTT. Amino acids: CASMKTGPQHF.

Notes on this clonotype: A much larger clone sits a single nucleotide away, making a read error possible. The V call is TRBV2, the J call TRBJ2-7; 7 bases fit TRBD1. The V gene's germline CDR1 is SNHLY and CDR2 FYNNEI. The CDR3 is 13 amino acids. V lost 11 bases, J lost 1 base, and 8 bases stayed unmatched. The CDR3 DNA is TGTGCCGGACAGGAGACTCTTTCCTACGAGCAGTACTTC. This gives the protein CAGQETLSYEQYF.

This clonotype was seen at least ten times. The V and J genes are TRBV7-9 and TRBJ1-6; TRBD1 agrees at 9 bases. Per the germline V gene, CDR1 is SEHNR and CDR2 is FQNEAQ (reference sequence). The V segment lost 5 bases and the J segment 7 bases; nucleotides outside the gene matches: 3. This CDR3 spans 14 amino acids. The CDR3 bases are TGTGCCAGCAGCCCAGGACAGGGGAATTCACCCCTCCACTTT. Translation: CASSPGQGNSPLHF.

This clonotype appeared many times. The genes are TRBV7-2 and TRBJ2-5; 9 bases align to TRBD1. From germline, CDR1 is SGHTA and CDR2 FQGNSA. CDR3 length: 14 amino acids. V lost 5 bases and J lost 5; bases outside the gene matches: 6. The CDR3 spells CASSSTGGGETQYF. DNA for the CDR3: TGTGCCAGCAGCAGTACAGGGGGCGGGGAGACCCAGTACTTC. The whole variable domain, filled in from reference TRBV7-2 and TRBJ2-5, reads GAGVSQSPSNKVTEKGKDVELRCDPISGHTALYWYRQSLGQGLEFLIYFQGNSAPDKSGLPSDRFSAERTGGSVSTLTIQRTQQEDSAVYLCASSSTGGGETQYFGPGTRLLVL.

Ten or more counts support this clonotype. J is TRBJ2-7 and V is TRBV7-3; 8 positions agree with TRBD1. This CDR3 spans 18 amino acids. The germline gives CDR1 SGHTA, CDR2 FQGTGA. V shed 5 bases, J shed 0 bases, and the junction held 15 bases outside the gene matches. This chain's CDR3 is CASSTRRTGSLSSYEQYF. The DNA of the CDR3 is TGTGCCAGCAGCACCAGGCGGACAGGGTCCCTAAGCTCCTACGAGCAGTACTTC. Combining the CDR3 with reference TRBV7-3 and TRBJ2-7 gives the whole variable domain GAGVSQTPSNKVTEKGKYVELRCDPISGHTALYWYRQSLGQGPEFLIYFQGTGAADDSGLPNDRFFAVRPEGSVSTLKIQRTERGDSAVYLCASSTRRTGSLSSYEQYFGPGTRLTVT.

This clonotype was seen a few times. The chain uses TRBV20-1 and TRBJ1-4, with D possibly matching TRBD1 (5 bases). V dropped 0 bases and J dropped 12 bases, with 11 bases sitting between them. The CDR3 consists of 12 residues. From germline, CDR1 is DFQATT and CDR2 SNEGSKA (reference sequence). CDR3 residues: CSARDQGVELFF. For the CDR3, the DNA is TGCAGTGCTAGAGATCAGGGCGTAGAACTGTTTTTT.

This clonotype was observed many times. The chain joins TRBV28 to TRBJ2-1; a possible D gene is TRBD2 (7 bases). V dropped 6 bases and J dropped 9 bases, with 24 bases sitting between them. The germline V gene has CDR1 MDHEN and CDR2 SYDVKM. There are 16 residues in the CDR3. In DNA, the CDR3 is TGTGCCAGCAGCTTGAGGGCGGGGGCGACATGGTTTGAGCAGTTCTTC. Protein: CASSLRAGATWFEQFF.

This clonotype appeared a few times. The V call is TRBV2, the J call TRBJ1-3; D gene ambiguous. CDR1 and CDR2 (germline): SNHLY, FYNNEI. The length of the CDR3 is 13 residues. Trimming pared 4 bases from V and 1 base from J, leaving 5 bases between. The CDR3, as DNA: TGTGCCAGCAGTGCAGGATCTGGAAACACCATATATTTT. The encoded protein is CASSAGSGNTIYF.

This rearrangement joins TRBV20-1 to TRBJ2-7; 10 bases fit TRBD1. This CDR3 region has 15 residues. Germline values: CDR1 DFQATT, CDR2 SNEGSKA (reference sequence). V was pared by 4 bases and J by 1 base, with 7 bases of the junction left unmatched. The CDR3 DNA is TGCAGTGCTAAGCCCCCGGACAGGGGGTCCTACGAGCAGTACTTC. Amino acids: CSAKPPDRGSYEQYF.